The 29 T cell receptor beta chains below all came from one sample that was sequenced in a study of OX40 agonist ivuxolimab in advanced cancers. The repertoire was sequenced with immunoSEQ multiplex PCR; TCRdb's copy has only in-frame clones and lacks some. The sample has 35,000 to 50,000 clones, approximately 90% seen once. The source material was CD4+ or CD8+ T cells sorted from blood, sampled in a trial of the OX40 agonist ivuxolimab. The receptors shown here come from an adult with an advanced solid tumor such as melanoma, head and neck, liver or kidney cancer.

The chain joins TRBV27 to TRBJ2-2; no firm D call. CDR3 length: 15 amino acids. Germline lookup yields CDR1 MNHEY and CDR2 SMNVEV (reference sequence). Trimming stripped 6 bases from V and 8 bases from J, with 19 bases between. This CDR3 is CASSTSRQAMGELFF. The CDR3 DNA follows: TGTGCCAGCAGCACCTCTCGACAAGCCATGGGGGAGCTGTTTTTT.

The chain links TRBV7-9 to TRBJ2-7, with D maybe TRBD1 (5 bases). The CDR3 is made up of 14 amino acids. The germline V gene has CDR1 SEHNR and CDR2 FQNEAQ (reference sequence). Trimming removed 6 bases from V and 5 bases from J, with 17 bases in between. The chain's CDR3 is CASSQEVQVDEQYF. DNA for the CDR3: TGTGCCAGCAGTCAAGAGGTACAGGTTGACGAGCAGTACTTC. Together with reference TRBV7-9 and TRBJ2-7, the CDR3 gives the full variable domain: DTGVSQNPRHKITKRGQNVTFRCDPISEHNRLYWYRQTLGQGPEFLTYFQNEAQLEKSRLLSDRFSAERPKGSFSTLEIQRTEQGDSAMYLCASSQEVQVDEQYFGPGTRLTVT.

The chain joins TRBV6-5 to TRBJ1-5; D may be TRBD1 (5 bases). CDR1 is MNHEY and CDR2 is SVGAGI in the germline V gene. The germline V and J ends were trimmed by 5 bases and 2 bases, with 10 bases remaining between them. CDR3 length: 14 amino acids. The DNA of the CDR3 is TGTGCCAGCAGTCAGCAAGGGGGCAATCAGCCCCAGCATTTT. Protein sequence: CASSQQGGNQPQHF.

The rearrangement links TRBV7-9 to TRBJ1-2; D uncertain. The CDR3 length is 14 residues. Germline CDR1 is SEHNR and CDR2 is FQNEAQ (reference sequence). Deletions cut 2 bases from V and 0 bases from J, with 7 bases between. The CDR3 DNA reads TGTGCCAGCAGCTTACAGCTCCCTAACTATGGCTACACCTTC. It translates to CASSLQLPNYGYTF.

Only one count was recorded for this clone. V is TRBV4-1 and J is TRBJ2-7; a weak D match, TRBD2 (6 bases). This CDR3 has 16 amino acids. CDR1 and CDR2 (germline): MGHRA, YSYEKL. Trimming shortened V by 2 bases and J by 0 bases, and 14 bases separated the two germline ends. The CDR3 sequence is CASSQRGPGSSYEQYF. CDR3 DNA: TGCGCCAGCAGCCAAAGAGGACCCGGGAGCTCCTACGAGCAGTACTTC.

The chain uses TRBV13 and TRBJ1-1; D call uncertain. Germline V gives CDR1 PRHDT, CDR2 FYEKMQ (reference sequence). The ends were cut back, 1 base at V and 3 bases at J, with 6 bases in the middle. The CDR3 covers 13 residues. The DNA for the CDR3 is TGTGCCAGCAGCTTAGCGTCGGACACTGAAGCTTTCTTT. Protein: CASSLASDTEAFF.

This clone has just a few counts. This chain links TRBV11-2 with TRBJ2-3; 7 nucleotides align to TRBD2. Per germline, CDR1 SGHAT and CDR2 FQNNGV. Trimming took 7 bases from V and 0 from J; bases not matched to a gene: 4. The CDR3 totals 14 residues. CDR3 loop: CASTLAVSTDTQYF. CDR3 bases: TGTGCCAGCACCCTAGCGGTTAGCACAGATACGCAGTATTTT.

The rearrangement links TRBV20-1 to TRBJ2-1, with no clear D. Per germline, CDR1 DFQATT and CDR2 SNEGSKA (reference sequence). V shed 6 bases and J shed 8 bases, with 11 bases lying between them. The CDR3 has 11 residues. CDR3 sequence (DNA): TGCAGTGCCAAAGCCGGATATGAGCAGTTCTTC. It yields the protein CSAKAGYEQFF.

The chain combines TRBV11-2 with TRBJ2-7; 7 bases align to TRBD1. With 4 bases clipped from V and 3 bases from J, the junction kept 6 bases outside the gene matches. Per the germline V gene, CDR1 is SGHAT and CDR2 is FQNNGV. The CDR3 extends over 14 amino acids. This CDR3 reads CASSSFDRDYEQYF. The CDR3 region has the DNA TGTGCCAGCAGCTCCTTCGACAGGGACTACGAGCAGTACTTC.

The CDR3 nucleotides read TGTGCCAGCTACTCTGGACTCCTCTACGAGCAGTACTTC. Its protein product is CASYSGLLYEQYF. The chain recombines TRBV6-1 with TRBJ2-7; possibly TRBD2 for D (5 bases). Deletions cut 8 bases from V and 3 bases from J, with 14 bases between. The CDR3 has 13 residues. The V gene's germline CDR1 is MNHNS and CDR2 SASEGT.

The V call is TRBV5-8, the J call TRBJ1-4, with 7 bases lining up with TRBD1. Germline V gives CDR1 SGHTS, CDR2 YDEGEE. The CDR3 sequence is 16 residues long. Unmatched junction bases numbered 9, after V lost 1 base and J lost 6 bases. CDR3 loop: CASSLWTGTVDEKLFF. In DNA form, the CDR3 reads TGTGCCAGCAGCTTGTGGACCGGGACAGTGGATGAAAAACTGTTTTTT.

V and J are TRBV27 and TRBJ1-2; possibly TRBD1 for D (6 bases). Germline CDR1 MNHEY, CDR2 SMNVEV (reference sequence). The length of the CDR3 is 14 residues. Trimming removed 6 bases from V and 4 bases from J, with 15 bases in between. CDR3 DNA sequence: TGTGCCAGCAGGGGGGAGGACAGAGGCTATGGCTACACCTTC. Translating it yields CASRGEDRGYGYTF.

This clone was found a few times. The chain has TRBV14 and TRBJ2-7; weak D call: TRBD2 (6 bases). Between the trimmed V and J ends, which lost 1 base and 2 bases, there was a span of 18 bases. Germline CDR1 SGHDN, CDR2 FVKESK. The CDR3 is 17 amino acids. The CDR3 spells CASSQGRRSGPTYEQYF. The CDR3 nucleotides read TGTGCCAGCAGCCAAGGCAGGCGGAGCGGGCCCACCTACGAGCAGTACTTC.

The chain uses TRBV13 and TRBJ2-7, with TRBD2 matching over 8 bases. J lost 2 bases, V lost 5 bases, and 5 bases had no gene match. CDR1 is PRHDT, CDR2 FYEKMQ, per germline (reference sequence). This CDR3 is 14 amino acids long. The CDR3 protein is CASSPRGGPYEQYF. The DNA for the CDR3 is TGTGCCAGCAGCCCCCGGGGGGGCCCCTACGAGCAGTACTTC.

The CDR3 region has the DNA TGTGCCAGTAGTACAAGCGAGGGGGACGGCACCATATATTTT. It is translated as CASSTSEGDGTIYF. The V call is TRBV19, the J call TRBJ1-3; D perhaps matches TRBD1 (6 bases). CDR3 length equals 14 residues. V was clipped by 4 bases and J by 9 bases, with 16 bases between them. Germline loops: CDR1 LNHDA, CDR2 SQIVND (reference sequence).

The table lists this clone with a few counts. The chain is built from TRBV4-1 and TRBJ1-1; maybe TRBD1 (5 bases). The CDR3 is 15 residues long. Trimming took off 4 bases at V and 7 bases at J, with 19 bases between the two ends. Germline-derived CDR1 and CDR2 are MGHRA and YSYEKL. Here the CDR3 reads CASSLHLGSGGEAFF. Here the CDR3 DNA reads TGCGCCAGCAGCCTCCATTTGGGCTCGGGGGGTGAAGCTTTCTTT.

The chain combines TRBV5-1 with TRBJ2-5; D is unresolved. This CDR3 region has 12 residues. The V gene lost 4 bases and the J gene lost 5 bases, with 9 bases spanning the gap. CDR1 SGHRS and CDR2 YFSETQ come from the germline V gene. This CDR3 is CASSHDSETQYF. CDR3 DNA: TGCGCCAGCAGCCACGATAGCGAGACCCAGTACTTC.

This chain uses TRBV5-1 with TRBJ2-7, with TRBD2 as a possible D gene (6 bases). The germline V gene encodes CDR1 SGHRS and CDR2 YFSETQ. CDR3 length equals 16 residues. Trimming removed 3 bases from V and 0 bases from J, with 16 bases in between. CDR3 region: CASSSKSGSLSYEQYF. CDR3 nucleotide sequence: TGCGCCAGCAGCTCCAAGAGCGGGTCCCTCTCCTACGAGCAGTACTTC. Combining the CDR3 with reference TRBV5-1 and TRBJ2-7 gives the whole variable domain KAGVTQTPRYLIKTRGQQVTLSCSPISGHRSVSWYQQTPGQGLQFLFEYFSETQRNKGNFPGRFSGRQFSNSRSEMNVSTLELGDSALYLCASSSKSGSLSYEQYFGPGTRLTVT.

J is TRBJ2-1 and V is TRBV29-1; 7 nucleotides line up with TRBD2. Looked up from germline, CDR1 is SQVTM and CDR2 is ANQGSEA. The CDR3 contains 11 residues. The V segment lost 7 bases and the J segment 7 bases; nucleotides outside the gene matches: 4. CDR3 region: CSAPRGNEQFF. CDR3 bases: TGCAGCGCCCCGCGGGGGAATGAGCAGTTCTTC.

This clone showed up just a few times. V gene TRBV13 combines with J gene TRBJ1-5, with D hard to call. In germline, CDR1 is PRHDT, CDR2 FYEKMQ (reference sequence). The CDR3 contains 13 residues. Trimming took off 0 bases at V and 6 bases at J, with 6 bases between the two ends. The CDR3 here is CASSLGLVQPQHF. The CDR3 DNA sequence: TGTGCCAGCAGCTTAGGTCTGGTTCAGCCCCAGCATTTT.

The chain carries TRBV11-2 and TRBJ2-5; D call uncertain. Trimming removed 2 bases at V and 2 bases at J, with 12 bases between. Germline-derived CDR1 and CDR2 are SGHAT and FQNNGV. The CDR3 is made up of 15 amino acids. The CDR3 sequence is CASSLSGPIQETQYF. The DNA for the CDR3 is TGTGCCAGCAGCTTATCAGGCCCCATACAAGAGACCCAGTACTTC. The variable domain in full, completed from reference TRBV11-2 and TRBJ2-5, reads EAGVAQSPRYKIIEKRQSVAFWCNPISGHATLYWYQQILGQGPKLLIQFQNNGVVDDSQLPKDRFSAERLKGVDSTLKIQPAKLEDSAVYLCASSLSGPIQETQYFGPGTRLLVL.

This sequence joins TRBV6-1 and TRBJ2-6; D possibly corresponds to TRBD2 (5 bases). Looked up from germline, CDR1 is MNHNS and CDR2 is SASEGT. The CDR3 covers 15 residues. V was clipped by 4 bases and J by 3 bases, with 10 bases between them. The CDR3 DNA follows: TGTGCCAGCAGTGCCGGGGTTAGTGGGGCCAACGTCCTGACTTTC. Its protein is CASSAGVSGANVLTF.

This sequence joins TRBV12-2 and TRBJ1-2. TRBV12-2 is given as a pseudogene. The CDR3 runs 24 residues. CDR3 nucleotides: TGTGCAAGTCGCTTAGTCCTCCTCACGCAGTGGGGGCTTAGCGGGTCCGAAGCGTTCTATGGCTACACCTTC. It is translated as CASRLVLLTQWGLSGSEAFYGYTF.

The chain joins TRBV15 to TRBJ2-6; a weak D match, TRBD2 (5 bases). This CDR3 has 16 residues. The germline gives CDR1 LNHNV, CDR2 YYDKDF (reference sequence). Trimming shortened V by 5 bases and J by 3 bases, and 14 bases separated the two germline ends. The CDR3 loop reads CATSREGLYGANVLTF. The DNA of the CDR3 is TGTGCCACCAGCCGGGAAGGGCTATATGGGGCCAACGTCCTGACTTTC.

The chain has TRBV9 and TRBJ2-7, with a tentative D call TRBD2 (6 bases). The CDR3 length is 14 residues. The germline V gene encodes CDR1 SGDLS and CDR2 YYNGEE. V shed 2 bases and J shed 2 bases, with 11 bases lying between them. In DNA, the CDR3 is TGTGCCAGCAGCGTTAAACCGGGGGCCTACGAGCAGTACTTC. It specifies CASSVKPGAYEQYF.

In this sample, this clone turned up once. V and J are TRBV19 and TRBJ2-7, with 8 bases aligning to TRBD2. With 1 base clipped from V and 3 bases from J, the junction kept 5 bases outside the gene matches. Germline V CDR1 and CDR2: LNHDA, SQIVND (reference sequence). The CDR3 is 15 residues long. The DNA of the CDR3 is TGTGCCAGTAGTATAGTGGGCGGGGGGCGCTACGAGCAGTACTTC. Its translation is CASSIVGGGRYEQYF.

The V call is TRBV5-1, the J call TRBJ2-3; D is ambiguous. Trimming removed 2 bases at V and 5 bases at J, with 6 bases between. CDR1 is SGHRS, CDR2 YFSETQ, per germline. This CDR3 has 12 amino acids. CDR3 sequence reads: CASSFQLDTQYF. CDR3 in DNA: TGCGCCAGCAGCTTCCAGCTAGATACGCAGTATTTT.

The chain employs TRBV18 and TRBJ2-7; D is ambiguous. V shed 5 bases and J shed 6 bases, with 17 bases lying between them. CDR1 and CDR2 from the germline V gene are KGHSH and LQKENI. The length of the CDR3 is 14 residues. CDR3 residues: CASSEQHLPGEQYF. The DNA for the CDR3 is TGTGCCAGCTCAGAACAACACCTGCCAGGCGAGCAGTACTTC.

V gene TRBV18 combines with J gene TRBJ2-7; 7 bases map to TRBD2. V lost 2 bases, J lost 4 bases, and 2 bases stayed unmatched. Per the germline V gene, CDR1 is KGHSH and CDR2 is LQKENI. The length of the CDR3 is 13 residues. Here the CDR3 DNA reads TGTGCCAGCTCACCAATGGGGGGGTACGAGCAGTACTTC. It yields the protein CASSPMGGYEQYF.